The 23 T cell receptor beta chains reported below all come from one sample, sequenced in a study of OX40 agonist ivuxolimab in advanced cancers. Profiled with immunoSEQ multiplex PCR; TCRdb holds only in-frame clones, not every one. The table includes over 60,000 clones, 85% detected once. This specimen consisted of CD4+ or CD8+ T cells sorted from blood, obtained in a trial of the OX40 agonist ivuxolimab. All receptors come from an adult with an advanced solid tumor such as melanoma, head and neck, liver or kidney cancer.

This clone was seen a handful of times. This chain uses TRBV7-2 with TRBJ2-5; D could derive from TRBD1 or TRBD2 (5 bases each). Gene TRBJ2-7 matches the end of the DNA better, so the J call may be wrong. Germline CDR1 SGHTA, CDR2 FQGNSA. CDR3 length equals 19 residues. The CDR3 spells CASSSNVLWDGGRENEQYF. The CDR3 nucleotides read TGTGCCAGCAGCTCAAATGTACTCTGGGACGGAGGAAGGGAGAACGAGCAGTACTTC.

The rearrangement joins TRBV9 to TRBJ2-2; 12 bases line up with TRBD1. V trimming: 2 bases; J trimming: 1 base; junction bases outside the gene matches: 6. The CDR3 totals 18 residues. Looked up from germline, CDR1 is SGDLS and CDR2 is YYNGEE. The CDR3 DNA follows: TGTGCCAGCAGCGTGGGGACAGGGGGCGCGGGGAACACCGGGGAGCTGTTTTTT. Translated, it gives CASSVGTGGAGNTGELFF.

The J gene is TRBJ2-2, the V gene TRBV5-1; TRBD1 agrees at 9 bases. In germline, CDR1 is SGHRS, CDR2 YFSETQ. J was trimmed by 6 bases and V by 5 bases; bases with no gene match: 17. This CDR3 region has 18 residues. The CDR3 sequence is CASSQSAGTGLVAGELFF. The DNA for the CDR3 is TGCGCCAGCAGTCAAAGCGCCGGGACAGGGCTGGTCGCCGGGGAGCTGTTTTTT.

The chain has TRBV10-3 and TRBJ2-7, with 7 positions matching TRBD1. CDR3 length: 14 amino acids. The trim removed 6 bases at V and 3 bases at J, leaving 8 bases unmatched. Germline CDR1 ENHRY, CDR2 SYGVKD. Here the CDR3 reads CAIRETGDHYEQYF. In nucleotides, the CDR3 is TGTGCCATCAGGGAAACAGGGGACCACTACGAGCAGTACTTC.

This chain uses TRBV7-9 with TRBJ2-5; the match to TRBD2 covers 9 bases. Unmatched junction bases numbered 9, after V lost 2 bases and J lost 5 bases. This CDR3 has 16 amino acids. Germline V gene data show CDR1 as SEHNR and CDR2 as FQNEAQ (reference sequence). CDR3 DNA sequence: TGTGCCAGCAGCTTAACTAGCGGGCCCTTTGGGGAGACCCAGTACTTC. This codes for CASSLTSGPFGETQYF.

This chain links TRBV2 with TRBJ2-5, with D uncertain. The germline CDR1 and CDR2 sequences are SNHLY and FYNNEI. CDR3 size: 12 residues. Trimming left V 3 bases short and J 5 bases short, with 7 bases between. The CDR3, as DNA: TGTGCCAGCAGTGATAAGTGGGAGACCCAGTACTTC. Translating gives CASSDKWETQYF.

V usage is TRBV15 and J usage is TRBJ2-2, with a tentative D call TRBD1 (8 bases). The CDR3 totals 14 residues. The germline gives CDR1 LNHNV, CDR2 YYDKDF (reference sequence). V gave up 10 bases and J gave up 3 bases, with 15 bases separating them. The CDR3 region is CASRQGRDTGELFF. CDR3 in DNA: TGTGCCAGCCGACAGGGGAGGGACACCGGGGAGCTGTTTTTT.

The J gene is TRBJ1-5, the V gene TRBV12-5; a weak D match, TRBD1 (5 bases). Trimming took off 7 bases at V and 0 bases at J, with 10 bases between the two ends. The CDR3 loop spans 14 amino acids. CDR1 and CDR2 from the germline V gene are LGHNT and FRNRAP. In DNA, the CDR3 is TGTGCTAGTGTTATCACAGGTAGCAATCAGCCCCAGCATTTT. Protein product: CASVITGSNQPQHF.

A few counts support this clone. This chain connects TRBV19 to TRBJ2-4; D is unclear. V was trimmed by 7 bases and J by 0 bases, leaving 10 bases between them. The length of the CDR3 is 14 residues. Germline lookup yields CDR1 LNHDA and CDR2 SQIVND (reference sequence). The CDR3 DNA follows: TGTGCCAGTACCTCACCGTTAGCCAAAAACATTCAGTACTTC. Its protein product is CASTSPLAKNIQYF.

J is TRBJ1-2 and V is TRBV11-2; 7 positions agree with TRBD1. V shed 5 bases and J 4 bases; nucleotides not matched to a gene: 7. The germline CDR1 and CDR2 sequences are SGHAT and FQNNGV. The CDR3 extends over 14 amino acids. The CDR3 loop is CASSPDRVRYGYTF. The CDR3 DNA follows: TGTGCCAGCAGCCCAGACAGGGTTCGCTATGGCTACACCTTC.

In the case of this clone: Distinct nucleotide sequences in the sample also encode this CDR3. The chain has TRBV7-2 and TRBJ1-4; the match to TRBD1 covers 8 bases. From germline, CDR1 is SGHTA and CDR2 FQGNSA. The trim removed 3 bases at V and 3 bases at J, leaving 3 bases unmatched. The CDR3 extends over 15 amino acids. The CDR3 is CASSFQGAANEKLFF. The CDR3 DNA reads as TGTGCCAGCAGCTTTCAGGGGGCCGCTAATGAAAAACTGTTTTTT.

This rearrangement joins TRBV5-1 to TRBJ1-6, with 8 bases matching TRBD1. Per the germline V gene, CDR1 is SGHRS and CDR2 is YFSETQ. Germline trimming cut 0 bases from V and 7 bases from J; bases unmatched to any gene: 0. This CDR3 spans 14 amino acids. The CDR3 here is CASSLDRGNSPLHF. The CDR3 DNA is TGCGCCAGCAGCTTGGACAGGGGGAATTCACCCCTCCACTTT.

This clone has a single count. The rearrangement links TRBV9 to TRBJ2-6; 11 nucleotides align to TRBD2. The CDR3 has 18 residues. V gave up 2 bases and J gave up 0 bases; unmatched junction bases: 4. From germline, CDR1 is SGDLS and CDR2 YYNGEE. The chain's CDR3 is CASSVSGGASSGANVLTF. For the CDR3, the DNA is TGTGCCAGCAGCGTTAGCGGGGGGGCAAGCTCTGGGGCCAACGTCCTGACTTTC.

The chain employs TRBV7-2 and TRBJ1-1, with 10 bases lining up with TRBD1. The CDR3 runs to 13 residues. Germline V gene data show CDR1 as SGHTA and CDR2 as FQGNSA. V lost 5 bases and J lost 11; bases outside the gene matches: 8. CDR3 in DNA: TGTGCCAGCAGCCTCCGGGACAGGGGATCGGCTTTCTTT. Protein product: CASSLRDRGSAFF.

The genes are TRBV5-1 and TRBJ2-7; D uncertain. Trimming removed 0 bases from V and 5 bases from J, with 9 bases in between. The CDR3 consists of 13 residues. CDR1 and CDR2 (germline): SGHRS, YFSETQ. Written as DNA, the CDR3 is TGCGCCAGCAGCTTGGGTAGAACCGACGAGCAGTACTTC. Protein product: CASSLGRTDEQYF.

This chain connects TRBV4-1 to TRBJ1-2; TRBD1 aligns across 8 bases. The CDR3 sequence is 14 residues long. CDR1 MGHRA and CDR2 YSYEKL come from the germline V gene. The ends lost 4 bases at V and 10 bases at J; junction bases unmatched: 11. CDR3 DNA: TGCGCCAGCAGCCTTCGGGGACAGGAAGGGCCCTACACCTTC. Encoded protein: CASSLRGQEGPYTF.

The gene calls are TRBV6-6 and TRBJ2-1; D uncertain. This CDR3 region has 13 residues. Germline CDR1 reads MNHNY; CDR2 reads SVGAGI (reference sequence). V gave up 7 bases and J gave up 4 bases, with 11 bases separating them. CDR3 nucleotides: TGTGCCAGCACTATAACACGATACAATGAGCAGTTCTTC. This translates into CASTITRYNEQFF.

V gene TRBV19 combines with J gene TRBJ2-7; D call uncertain. V was trimmed by 0 bases and J by 3 bases, leaving 6 bases between them. Germline lookup yields CDR1 LNHDA and CDR2 SQIVND (reference sequence). CDR3 size: 13 residues. This CDR3 is CASSIDSGYEQYF. CDR3 in DNA: TGTGCCAGTAGTATAGATTCCGGCTACGAGCAGTACTTC.

The gene calls are TRBV7-3 and TRBJ2-7; D assignment may be TRBD1 or TRBD2 (5 bases each). Trimming took off 3 bases at V and 7 bases at J, with 13 bases between the two ends. Germline CDR1 is SGHTA and CDR2 is FQGTGA. The CDR3 covers 13 residues. CDR3 in amino acids: CASSLGFREEQYF. CDR3 nucleotides: TGTGCCAGCAGCTTGGGGTTCAGGGAGGAGCAGTACTTC.

The chain links TRBV30 to TRBJ2-2; TRBD2 aligns across 9 bases. The V gene's germline CDR1 is GTSNPN and CDR2 SVGIG (reference sequence). V shed 0 bases and J 5 bases; nucleotides not matched to a gene: 13. The CDR3 covers 18 residues. CDR3 sequence: CAWSVRLGWRGGTGELFF. Written as DNA, the CDR3 is TGTGCCTGGAGTGTACGGTTGGGGTGGCGGGGGGGAACCGGGGAGCTGTTTTTT.

This chain uses TRBV5-4 with TRBJ2-5, with 8 bases lining up with TRBD1. The tail of the sequence fits TRBJ2-7 better, so the J call may be wrong. CDR1 is SGHNT and CDR2 is YYREEE in the germline V gene (reference sequence). This CDR3 contains 14 residues. CDR3 in amino acids: CASSPGQVDYEQYF. The DNA of the CDR3 is TGTGCCAGCAGCCCGGGACAGGTGGACTACGAGCAGTACTTC.

For the CDR3, the DNA is TGCGCCAGCAGCCAGGTTAGCTCGAACACTGAAGCTTTCTTT. Translated: CASSQVSSNTEAFF. This chain joins TRBV5-1 and TRBJ1-1; no clear D. Germline CDR1 is SGHRS and CDR2 is YFSETQ. V lost 4 bases, J lost 1 base, and 11 bases lay in between. This CDR3 region has 14 residues.

The V and J genes are TRBV27 and TRBJ2-1, with 9 positions matching TRBD2. The germline CDR1 and CDR2 sequences are MNHEY and SMNVEV (reference sequence). V dropped 3 bases and J dropped 8; count of bases not matched to a gene: 11. The CDR3 contains 16 residues. CDR3 DNA: TGTGCCAGCAGTTTTTCCGGGACTAGCAGGAATTATGAGCAGTTCTTC. Translating gives CASSFSGTSRNYEQFF.